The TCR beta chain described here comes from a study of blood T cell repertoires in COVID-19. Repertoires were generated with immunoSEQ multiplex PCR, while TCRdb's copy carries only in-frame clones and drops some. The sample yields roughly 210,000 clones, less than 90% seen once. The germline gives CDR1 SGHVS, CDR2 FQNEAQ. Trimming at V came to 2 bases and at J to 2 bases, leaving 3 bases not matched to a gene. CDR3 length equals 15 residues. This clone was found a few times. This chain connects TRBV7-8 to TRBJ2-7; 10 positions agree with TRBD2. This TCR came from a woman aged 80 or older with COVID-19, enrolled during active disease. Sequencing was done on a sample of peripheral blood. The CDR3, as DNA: TGTGCCAGCAGCTTAAAAGGACTAGCGGCCTACGAGCAGTACTTC. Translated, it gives CASSLKGLAAYEQYF.